The 11 T cell receptor beta chains in this list originate from one sample, sequenced in a study of blood T cell repertoires in COVID-19 (dated by TCRdb to the early 2020s). The library came from the immunoSEQ multiplex PCR assay. Drawn from immuneACCESS, this table holds only the in-frame rearrangements with V and J called that TCRdb kept. Clones are partly lost; checked studies trace under half to an unresolved V gene and leave the rest unexplained. Here the sample has roughly 270,000 clones; nearly 90% occur a single time. The ten largest clones add up to 9% to 9.5% of the sample. The sequencing input was peripheral blood. Source of these receptors: a man between 18 and 35 years old with active or convalescent COVID-19.

This chain uses TRBV2 with TRBJ2-7, with 7 bases fitting TRBD1. This CDR3 has 14 residues. Losses at the gene ends were 7 bases for V and 3 bases for J; bases not matched to a gene: 9. From germline, CDR1 is SNHLY and CDR2 FYNNEI. The CDR3 region is CASNLNRGFYEQYF. The CDR3 bases are TGTGCCAGCAACCTTAACAGGGGATTCTACGAGCAGTACTTC.

This chain joins TRBV4-3 and TRBJ2-7; 9 bases align to TRBD1. J was trimmed by 4 bases and V by 0 bases; bases with no gene match: 4. The CDR3 sequence is 15 residues long. Germline-derived CDR1 and CDR2 are LGHNA and YSLEER. Here the CDR3 reads CASSQETGGPYEQYF. The CDR3 region has the DNA TGCGCCAGCAGCCAAGAGACAGGGGGTCCTTACGAGCAGTACTTC.

This clone was picked up a small number of times. The chain carries TRBV7-9 and TRBJ1-5; D gene uncertain. The ends were cut back, 0 bases at V and 4 bases at J, with 16 bases in the middle. This CDR3 contains 17 residues. Germline CDR1 SEHNR, CDR2 FQNEAQ (reference sequence). DNA for the CDR3: TGTGCCAGCAGCTTAGCGAACGGTCGGAGTGAGAATCAGCCCCAGCATTTT. Its translation: CASSLANGRSENQPQHF.

The genes are TRBV5-6 and TRBJ2-5, with a tentative D call TRBD2 (5 bases). The length of the CDR3 is 14 residues. With 2 bases removed from V and 2 bases from J, the gap between germline ends came to 10 bases. CDR1 is SGHDT, CDR2 YYEEEE, per germline. CDR3 sequence (DNA): TGTGCCAGCAGCTTTGTGAGGGCTCAAGAGACCCAGTACTTC. Translating it yields CASSFVRAQETQYF.

This clone was recorded many times. V gene TRBV6-2 or TRBV6-3 combines with J gene TRBJ1-1, with 8 bases fitting TRBD1. CDR1 and CDR2 from the germline V gene are MNHEY and SVGEGT. This CDR3 comprises 15 residues. The junction had 8 bases not matched to a gene; V was cut back by 5 bases and J by 3 bases. Written as DNA, the CDR3 is TGTGCCAGCAGTCAAGACAGGGGAAGGTACACTGAAGCTTTCTTT. It translates to CASSQDRGRYTEAFF.

This clone appeared once. This chain links TRBV4-3 with TRBJ2-2; TRBD1 might be the D (6 bases). The CDR3 sequence is 15 residues long. The V and J ends lost 0 bases and 5 bases respectively, with 10 bases between them. From germline, CDR1 is LGHNA and CDR2 YSLEER. The CDR3 sequence is CASSQDRGRTGELFF. The CDR3 bases are TGCGCCAGCAGCCAAGACAGGGGTCGAACCGGGGAGCTGTTTTTT.

The chain links TRBV7-9 to TRBJ2-7; 15 bases map to TRBD2. Losses at the gene ends were 5 bases for V and 0 bases for J; bases not matched to a gene: 8. Per the germline V gene, CDR1 is SEHNR and CDR2 is FQNEAQ (reference sequence). This CDR3 has 18 amino acids. CDR3: CASSHLGLAGGLSYEQYF. CDR3 nucleotides: TGTGCCAGCAGCCATCTGGGACTAGCGGGGGGCCTCTCCTACGAGCAGTACTTC. The full variable domain, rest sourced from reference TRBV7-9 and TRBJ2-7, is DTGVSQNPRHKITKRGQNVTFRCDPISEHNRLYWYRQTLGQGPEFLTYFQNEAQLEKSRLLSDRFSAERPKGSFSTLEIQRTEQGDSAMYLCASSHLGLAGGLSYEQYFGPGTRLTVT.

In DNA, the CDR3 is TGTGCCAGCAGCTTAATGGGGGGACGGCAGCCCCAGCATTTT. It translates to CASSLMGGRQPQHF. This chain links TRBV7-2 with TRBJ1-5; D possibly corresponds to TRBD1 (5 bases). Germline V gene data show CDR1 as SGHTA and CDR2 as FQGNSA. V was clipped by 2 bases and J by 7 bases, with 12 bases between them. This CDR3 comprises 14 residues.

For this clone: Other DNA sequences in the same sample also yield this CDR3. V and J are TRBV5-1 and TRBJ2-3; D perhaps matches TRBD2 (7 bases). This CDR3 contains 16 residues. V was shortened by 4 bases and J by 1 base, with 16 bases between the two germline ends. CDR1 is SGHRS and CDR2 is YFSETQ in the germline V gene. DNA for the CDR3: TGCGCCAGCAGCCCACAGACCGGGGGGCGCACAGATACGCAGTATTTT. It yields the protein CASSPQTGGRTDTQYF.

This CDR3 is CSALDRGLAYEQYF. CDR3 bases: TGCAGCGCCCTGGACAGGGGACTAGCGTACGAGCAGTACTTC. The chain joins TRBV29-1 to TRBJ2-7; a weak D match, TRBD2 (10 bases). Germline assignment: CDR1 SQVTM and CDR2 ANQGSEA. The CDR3 consists of 14 residues. V lost 7 bases and J 4 bases, leaving 20 bases between the germline ends.

This clone showed up just a few times. J is TRBJ2-5 and V is TRBV2; D is unresolved. V was cut by 4 bases and J by 0 bases, with 3 bases left in between. This CDR3 is built from 12 residues. Germline V gives CDR1 SNHLY, CDR2 FYNNEI. CDR3 sequence (DNA): TGTGCCAGCAGTGCGGACCAAGAGACCCAGTACTTC. Its protein product is CASSADQETQYF. Based on the CDR3 plus reference TRBV2 and TRBJ2-5, the full variable domain is EPEVTQTPSHQVTQMGQEVILRCVPISNHLYFYWYRQILGQKVEFLVSFYNNEISEKSEIFDDQFSVERPDGSNFTLKIRSTKLEDSAMYFCASSADQETQYFGPGTRLLVL.